This T cell receptor (beta chain) was observed in a study of radiotherapy plus CTLA-4 blockade in lung cancer. Study at large: In about 20% of patients, objective responses were seen; around 31% had disease control.

Libraries were prepared by immunoSEQ multiplex PCR; TCRdb keeps only in-frame clonotypes and omits some of them. This table holds about 120,000 clones, roughly 77% found once. Concerning this clone itself: What it binds is unknown.

Germline V gives CDR1 MDHEN, CDR2 SYDVKM. V was pared by 5 bases and J by 3 bases, with 19 bases between. The CDR3 consists of 16 residues. Overall study findings and caveats: Early shifts in blood T cell clones, with interferon-beta, reportedly predicted response best.

The study gave focal radiation plus ipilimumab CTLA-4 blockade to patients with chemo-refractory metastatic non-small-cell lung cancer. This specimen consisted of peripheral blood, obtained from a patient treated with radiotherapy plus ipilimumab. The origin of this receptor is a human donor with non-small cell lung cancer that progressed on radiotherapy plus ipilimumab. Some clones in this sample may be carry-over from other donors' samples. The chain is built from TRBV28 and TRBJ1-1; TRBD1 is a possible D gene (6 bases). In nucleotides, the CDR3 is TGTGCCAGCAGTATCCCAGTGGGGGCTCTAGACACTGAAGCTTTCTTT. Amino acid sequence: CASSIPVGALDTEAFF.